Listed below are T cell receptor beta chains from one sample, sequenced in a study of cytomegalovirus exposure and HLA in healthy donors. Profiling relied on immunoSEQ multiplex PCR, and the TCRdb table lists in-frame clones only, not all of them. The top ten clones hold approximately 2.1% of a sample with around 190,000 clones, approximately 85% of them seen once. Sample: PBMCs. The receptors shown here come from a woman between 45 and 65 years old in good health and CMV-seronegative. Each CDR3 is given with its conserved first and last residue. The order of the fields is D gene, V gene, clone size, J gene, CDR3 protein. A D gene is named only where the DNA matches it firmly. Size values are once, few and many counts, or a class for expanded clones, and some rows have none.

D gene: NA; V gene: TRBV5-8; clone size: NA; J gene: TRBJ1-5; CDR3 protein: CASSFRGSNQPQHF
D gene: TRBD2; V gene: TRBV19; clone size: NA; J gene: TRBJ2-1; CDR3 protein: CASSRTSGYNEQFF
D gene: TRBD2; V gene: TRBV6-5; clone size: NA; J gene: TRBJ2-3; CDR3 protein: CASSYGRGSTDTQYF
D gene: NA; V gene: TRBV4-1; clone size: few; J gene: TRBJ2-3; CDR3 protein: CATSARKSGQSSTDTQYF
D gene: TRBD2; V gene: TRBV5-1; clone size: NA; J gene: TRBJ2-7; CDR3 protein: CASSPLAGVSYEQYF
D gene: NA; V gene: TRBV27; clone size: NA; J gene: TRBJ1-1; CDR3 protein: CASSRKPPSNTEAFF
D gene: NA; V gene: TRBV18; clone size: NA; J gene: TRBJ1-1; CDR3 protein: CASSPRQRNTEAFF
D gene: NA; V gene: TRBV30; clone size: NA; J gene: TRBJ2-7; CDR3 protein: CAWNRGAGEQYF
D gene: TRBD1; V gene: TRBV6-1; clone size: NA; J gene: TRBJ1-1; CDR3 protein: CASRYDRGNTEAFF
D gene: NA; V gene: TRBV27; clone size: few; J gene: TRBJ2-5; CDR3 protein: CASSLSRQETQYF
D gene: TRBD2; V gene: TRBV5-1; clone size: NA; J gene: TRBJ2-1; CDR3 protein: CASSLARGGRNEQFF
D gene: TRBD1; V gene: TRBV5-6; clone size: NA; J gene: TRBJ1-4; CDR3 protein: CATSRDRDEKLFF
D gene: NA; V gene: TRBV7-9; clone size: NA; J gene: TRBJ1-2; CDR3 protein: CASSLTQANYGYTF
D gene: TRBD1; V gene: TRBV19; clone size: NA; J gene: TRBJ1-2; CDR3 protein: CASSTDRGPYGYTF
D gene: NA; V gene: TRBV6-5; clone size: NA; J gene: NA; CDR3 protein: CASSRRQVFSYEQYF
D gene: NA; V gene: TRBV2; clone size: few; J gene: TRBJ2-2; CDR3 protein: CASSVQGGTGELFF
D gene: NA; V gene: TRBV11-3; clone size: NA; J gene: TRBJ2-2; CDR3 protein: CASSLDMNTGELFF
D gene: NA; V gene: TRBV27; clone size: NA; J gene: TRBJ2-1; CDR3 protein: CASSRTTRTWGYNEQFF
D gene: TRBD1; V gene: TRBV28; clone size: NA; J gene: TRBJ1-2; CDR3 protein: CASSSPDRDYGYTF
D gene: NA; V gene: TRBV30; clone size: NA; J gene: TRBJ2-2; CDR3 protein: CAWSRRPTPSKDTGELFF
D gene: TRBD1; V gene: TRBV6-1; clone size: once; J gene: TRBJ2-5; CDR3 protein: CASSQNRGRETQYF
D gene: NA; V gene: TRBV28; clone size: NA; J gene: TRBJ2-7; CDR3 protein: CASSLGSHRSYEQYF
D gene: NA; V gene: TRBV19; clone size: NA; J gene: TRBJ1-5; CDR3 protein: CASAPFTGNQPQHF
D gene: NA; V gene: TRBV7-9; clone size: NA; J gene: TRBJ2-7; CDR3 protein: CASSFRDSPYEQYF
D gene: NA; V gene: TRBV28; clone size: NA; J gene: TRBJ2-1; CDR3 protein: CATGLTYNEQFF
D gene: NA; V gene: TRBV27; clone size: NA; J gene: TRBJ2-6; CDR3 protein: CASSKQGSGANVLTF
D gene: TRBD1; V gene: TRBV5-5; clone size: few; J gene: TRBJ1-1; CDR3 protein: CASSRSQGRNTEAFF
D gene: NA; V gene: TRBV2; clone size: NA; J gene: TRBJ2-3; CDR3 protein: CASSGARTSGSTDTQYF
D gene: NA; V gene: TRBV18; clone size: NA; J gene: TRBJ2-1; CDR3 protein: CASSPLENYNEQFF
D gene: TRBD2; V gene: TRBV9; clone size: NA; J gene: TRBJ2-3; CDR3 protein: CASSVRSGISTDTQYF
D gene: TRBD2; V gene: TRBV27; clone size: NA; J gene: TRBJ2-1; CDR3 protein: CASIEAGGQNEQFF
D gene: TRBD1; V gene: TRBV19; clone size: NA; J gene: TRBJ2-6; CDR3 protein: CASRWTGSGANVLTF
D gene: TRBD2; V gene: TRBV11-3; clone size: NA; J gene: TRBJ2-7; CDR3 protein: CASSLGGRAAEQYF
D gene: TRBD2; V gene: TRBV7-9; clone size: NA; J gene: TRBJ2-1; CDR3 protein: CASSTGLAGRFNNEQFF
D gene: TRBD1; V gene: TRBV18; clone size: NA; J gene: TRBJ2-5; CDR3 protein: CASSLRTGQETQYF
D gene: NA; V gene: TRBV6-5; clone size: NA; J gene: TRBJ1-2; CDR3 protein: CASSYGTTYYGYTF
D gene: TRBD1; V gene: TRBV7-6; clone size: NA; J gene: TRBJ1-2; CDR3 protein: CASSQQGGDYGYTF
D gene: NA; V gene: TRBV7-3; clone size: once; J gene: TRBJ1-1; CDR3 protein: CASSLNGRLGQTNTEAFF
D gene: NA; V gene: TRBV19; clone size: NA; J gene: TRBJ2-2; CDR3 protein: CASSTPGHRTGELFF